Each of the 17 T cell receptor beta chains below was sequenced from the same sample in a study of OX40 agonist ivuxolimab in advanced cancers. Some clones are missing from TCRdb's copy, which holds only in-frame ones; the method was immunoSEQ multiplex PCR. The sample lists fewer than 95,000 clones, more than 75% occurring once. The material was CD4+ or CD8+ T cells sorted from blood, obtained in a trial of the OX40 agonist ivuxolimab. Source of these receptors: an adult with an advanced solid tumor such as melanoma, head and neck, liver or kidney cancer.

The chain couples TRBV29-1 to TRBJ2-5, with unresolved D. Germline V gives CDR1 SQVTM, CDR2 ANQGSEA. Trimming cost V 6 bases and J 2 bases, with 13 bases left between them. The CDR3 consists of 13 residues. This CDR3 reads CSVAPMPQETQYF. The DNA for the CDR3 is TGCAGCGTGGCCCCGATGCCACAAGAGACCCAGTACTTC.

This clone occurred once. The V call is TRBV29-1, the J call TRBJ2-3, with TRBD1 identical over 9 bases. V lost 3 bases and J lost 5; bases outside the gene matches: 6. The CDR3 runs to 14 residues. Germline V gives CDR1 SQVTM, CDR2 ANQGSEA. The CDR3 region is CSVEMGQGGDTQYF. CDR3 bases: TGCAGCGTTGAGATGGGACAGGGAGGAGATACGCAGTATTTT.

J is TRBJ1-1 and V is TRBV6-1; a weak D match, TRBD1 (5 bases). Germline CDR1 MNHNS, CDR2 SASEGT. The length of the CDR3 is 17 residues. Trimming cost V 2 bases and J 6 bases, with 22 bases left between them. The CDR3 region has the DNA TGTGCCAGCAGTGAAAGTAACAGGCGTTCCCACGCCGCTGAAGCTTTCTTT. Its protein product is CASSESNRRSHAAEAFF.

The V gene is TRBV7-9, the J gene TRBJ2-4, with a weak D call TRBD2 (5 bases). The V and J ends lost 1 base and 4 bases respectively, with 11 bases between them. This CDR3 has 15 residues. Per the germline V gene, CDR1 is SEHNR and CDR2 is FQNEAQ (reference sequence). CDR3: CASSLEAAQKNIQYF. The CDR3 DNA follows: TGTGCCAGCAGCTTAGAAGCGGCCCAAAAAAACATTCAGTACTTC.

The gene calls are TRBV18 and TRBJ1-5; TRBD1 aligns across 9 bases. CDR1 KGHSH and CDR2 LQKENI come from the germline V gene. CDR3 size: 16 residues. The V gene end was trimmed by 2 bases and the J gene end by 0 bases; junction bases not matched to a gene: 2. The CDR3 loop reads CASSPGTGNSNQPQHF. CDR3 bases: TGTGCCAGCTCACCAGGGACAGGGAATAGCAATCAGCCCCAGCATTTT.

This chain links TRBV9 with TRBJ1-4; D ambiguous. This CDR3 has 13 residues. Trimming removed 1 base from V and 8 bases from J, with 9 bases in between. CDR1 SGDLS and CDR2 YYNGEE come from the germline V gene. The CDR3 bases are TGTGCCAGCAGCGTACGCCCGGACGAAAAACTGTTTTTT. Encoded protein: CASSVRPDEKLFF.

The chain recombines TRBV30 with TRBJ1-6, with a weak D call TRBD1 (6 bases). Germline V lookup: CDR1 GTSNPN, CDR2 SVGIG (reference sequence). CDR3 length equals 17 residues. V lost 0 bases and J 0 bases, leaving 12 bases between the germline ends. The CDR3 loop reads CAWSVRGGGSYNSPLHF. The CDR3 DNA reads as TGTGCCTGGAGTGTACGCGGAGGGGGCTCCTATAATTCACCCCTCCACTTT. Full variable domain (outside the CDR3, taken from reference TRBV30 and TRBJ1-6): SQTIHQWPATLVQPVGSPLSLECTVEGTSNPNLYWYRQAAGRGLQLLFYSVGIGQISSEVPQNLSASRPQDRQFILSSKKLLLSDSGFYLCAWSVRGGGSYNSPLHFGNGTRLTVT.

The J gene is TRBJ2-5, the V gene TRBV11-3, with D unresolved. V was trimmed by 2 bases and J by 2 bases, leaving 9 bases between them. The germline V gene has CDR1 SGHNT and CDR2 YENEEA. The CDR3 is 14 amino acids. The CDR3 DNA reads TGTGCCAGCAGCTTAAGGACCATACAAGAGACCCAGTACTTC. Its translation is CASSLRTIQETQYF.

The rearrangement uses TRBV4-3 and TRBJ1-1; tentative D call: TRBD1 (5 bases). The V and J ends lost 4 bases and 5 bases respectively, with 23 bases between them. The CDR3 length is 17 residues. Germline V gene sequence: CDR1 LGHNA, CDR2 YSLEER. The CDR3 loop reads CASSPGTGAVYGTEAFF. CDR3 sequence (DNA): TGCGCCAGCAGCCCGGGGACCGGGGCAGTCTACGGTACTGAAGCTTTCTTT.

The chain employs TRBV10-3 and TRBJ2-3; D call uncertain. The V gene's germline CDR1 is ENHRY and CDR2 SYGVKD. Trimming took off 10 bases at V and 0 bases at J, with 17 bases between the two ends. The CDR3 length is 15 residues. CDR3 amino acids: CASRWTATSTDTQYF. CDR3 DNA sequence: TGTGCCAGTAGATGGACGGCCACTAGCACAGATACGCAGTATTTT.

The genes are TRBV25-1 and TRBJ2-1, with D unresolved. V was clipped by 5 bases and J by 1 base, with 12 bases between them. CDR1 is MGHDK and CDR2 is SYGVNS in the germline V gene. This CDR3 region has 15 residues. The CDR3 DNA is TGTGCCAGCAGTCCAGCTATTGGTTCCTACAATGAGCAGTTCTTC. It encodes CASSPAIGSYNEQFF.

This chain links TRBV25-1 with TRBJ1-4; possible D gene TRBD1, 5 bases. This CDR3 comprises 13 residues. Germline V gene lookup returns CDR1 MGHDK and CDR2 SYGVNS. V lost 4 bases and J 8 bases, leaving 11 bases between the germline ends. DNA for the CDR3: TGTGCCAGCAGTGTAAGGGACCGCGAAAAACTGTTTTTT. It encodes CASSVRDREKLFF. Drawing the rest from reference TRBV25-1 and TRBJ1-4, the complete variable domain is EADIYQTPRYLVIGTGKKITLECSQTMGHDKMYWYQQDPGMELHLIHYSYGVNSTEKGDLSSESTVSRIRTEHFPLTLESARPSHTSQYLCASSVRDREKLFFGSGTQLSVL.

The chain combines TRBV11-2 with TRBJ2-3; TRBD1 might be the D (6 bases). CDR1 SGHAT and CDR2 FQNNGV come from the germline V gene. The CDR3 runs 14 residues. V was shortened by 4 bases and J by 9 bases, with 17 bases between the two germline ends. The CDR3 protein is CASSSVQGVPTQYF. CDR3 sequence (DNA): TGTGCCAGCAGCTCAGTACAGGGAGTTCCAACGCAGTATTTT.

The chain is built from TRBV18 and TRBJ1-1, with TRBD1 as a possible D gene (5 bases). V shed 4 bases and J shed 7 bases, with 10 bases lying between them. Per the germline V gene, CDR1 is KGHSH and CDR2 is LQKENI. The CDR3 spans 12 residues. The CDR3 loop reads CASSLDSYEAFF. The DNA for the CDR3 is TGTGCCAGCTCACTTGACAGCTATGAAGCTTTCTTT. The complete variable domain, with remaining parts taken from reference TRBV18 and TRBJ1-1, reads NAGVMQNPRHLVRRRGQEARLRCSPMKGHSHVYWYRQLPEEGLKFMVYLQKENIIDESGMPKERFSAEFPKEGPSILRIQQVVRGDSAAYFCASSLDSYEAFFGQGTRLTVV.

Note on this clone: An end of the junction does not agree with germline; a read error may underlie this. V usage is TRBV7-7 and J usage is TRBJ2-3; D possibly corresponds to TRBD1 (5 bases). In germline, CDR1 is SSHAT, CDR2 FNYEAQ (reference sequence). This CDR3 comprises 15 residues. CDR3 nucleotides: TGTGCTAGCAGCCCGGCAGGGTTAAGCACAGATACGCAGTATTTT. Residues: CASSPAGLSTDTQYF.

The J gene is TRBJ2-7, the V gene TRBV30, with 12 bases matching TRBD2. CDR3 length equals 17 residues. Trimming took 0 bases from V and 2 from J; bases not matched to a gene: 8. Germline values: CDR1 GTSNPN, CDR2 SVGIG (reference sequence). The CDR3 region is CAWSVSVGLAGTYEQYF. CDR3 DNA: TGTGCCTGGAGTGTATCAGTGGGACTAGCGGGTACCTACGAGCAGTACTTC. The full variable domain, rest sourced from reference TRBV30 and TRBJ2-7, is SQTIHQWPATLVQPVGSPLSLECTVEGTSNPNLYWYRQAAGRGLQLLFYSVGIGQISSEVPQNLSASRPQDRQFILSSKKLLLSDSGFYLCAWSVSVGLAGTYEQYFGPGTRLTVT.

This chain connects TRBV5-1 to TRBJ2-5, with D perhaps matching TRBD2 (6 bases). Trimming cost V 0 bases and J 5 bases, with 17 bases left between them. The CDR3 has 16 residues. Germline-derived CDR1 and CDR2 are SGHRS and YFSETQ. CDR3 amino acids: CASSLAGRGGGETQYF. The DNA of the CDR3 is TGCGCCAGCAGCTTGGCCGGGAGAGGAGGCGGGGAGACCCAGTACTTC.